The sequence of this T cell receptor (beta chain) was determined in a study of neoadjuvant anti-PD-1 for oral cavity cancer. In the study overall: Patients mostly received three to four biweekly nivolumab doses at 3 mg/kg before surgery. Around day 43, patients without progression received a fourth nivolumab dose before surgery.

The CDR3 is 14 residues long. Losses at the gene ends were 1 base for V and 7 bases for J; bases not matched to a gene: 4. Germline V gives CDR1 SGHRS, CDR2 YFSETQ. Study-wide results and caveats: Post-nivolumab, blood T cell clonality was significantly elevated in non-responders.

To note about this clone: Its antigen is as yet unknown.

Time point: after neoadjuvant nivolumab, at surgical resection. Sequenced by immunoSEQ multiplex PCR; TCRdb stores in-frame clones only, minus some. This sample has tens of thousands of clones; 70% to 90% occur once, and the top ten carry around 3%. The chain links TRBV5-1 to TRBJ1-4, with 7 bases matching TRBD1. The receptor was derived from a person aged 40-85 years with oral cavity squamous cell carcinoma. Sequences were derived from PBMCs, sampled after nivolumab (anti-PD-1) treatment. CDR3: CASSLSQGSEKLFF. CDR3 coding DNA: TGCGCCAGCAGCTTGTCACAGGGGAGTGAAAAACTGTTTTTT.